These T cell receptor beta chains were read from a single sample in a study of blood T cell repertoires in COVID-19. The repertoire was sequenced with immunoSEQ multiplex PCR; TCRdb's copy has only in-frame clones and lacks some. In the table there are roughly 220,000 clones, 90% of which are singletons. Specimen: PBMCs or T cells enriched from blood (not recorded which). These receptors came from a man in his thirties or forties who had been exposed to COVID-19. Both conserved end residues are part of each CDR3. D genes are given only for firm matches. Clone size is given for some rows only: seen once, a few or many times, or a class if the clone is expanded.

d_call,clone_size,v_call,j_call,cdr3_nt,cdr3_aa
.,once,TRBV2,TRBJ1-1,TGTGCCAGCATCTCCGGTGAATCCACTGAAGCTTTCTTT,CASISGESTEAFF
.,.,TRBV11-3,TRBJ1-1,TGTGCCAGCAGCTTCGCCTGGAGGAGAGGGAACACTGAAGCTTTCTTT,CASSFAWRRGNTEAFF
TRBD1,.,TRBV10-3,TRBJ2-7,TGTGCCATCAGGGAGGGGACAGGGGGCATCTACGAGCAGTACTTC,CAIREGTGGIYEQYF
.,.,TRBV27,TRBJ1-2,TGTGCCAGCAGTTTATCGGCCCGCGGGGATGGCTACACCTTC,CASSLSARGDGYTF
.,.,TRBV24-1,TRBJ2-1,TGTGCCACCAGTGATGGGCAGGGGAGCGATGAGCAGTTCTTC,CATSDGQGSDEQFF
.,.,TRBV19,TRBJ1-5,TGTGCCAGTAGGCGGACAGCGGATAGCAATCAGCCCCAGCATTTT,CASRRTADSNQPQHF
.,.,TRBV3-1/TRBV3-2,TRBJ2-3,TGTGCCAGCAGCCAAGAGTCCTGGCAGGCAGATACGCAGTATTTT,CASSQESWQADTQYF
.,.,TRBV6-5,TRBJ1-4,TGTGCCAGCGAAGAGGGGACAAGTAATGAAAAACTGTTTTTT,CASEEGTSNEKLFF
.,.,TRBV5-4,TRBJ2-5,TGTGCCAGCAGCTTGAATAGGGGCCAAGAGACCCAGTACTTC,CASSLNRGQETQYF
TRBD2,.,TRBV11-3,TRBJ2-1,TGTGCCAGCAGCTTGGTAGCGGGGGGCTCCTACAATGAGCAGTTCTTC,CASSLVAGGSYNEQFF
TRBD2,.,TRBV3-1/TRBV3-2,TRBJ2-1,TGTGCCAGCAGCCAAGTGGGGCGGGGGGGCTACAATGAGCAGTTCTTC,CASSQVGRGGYNEQFF
.,.,TRBV19,TRBJ1-5,TGTGCCAGTAGTATTGTGGGGGCCAATCAGCCCCAGCATTTT,CASSIVGANQPQHF
.,.,TRBV7-6,TRBJ2-5,TGTGCCAGCAGCTCGACCCCAGGGGAGACCCAGTACTTC,CASSSTPGETQYF
TRBD1,.,TRBV19,TRBJ2-3,TGTGCCAGTAGTATCCGCGGGGACAGGACCGGTACAGATACGCAGTATTTT,CASSIRGDRTGTDTQYF
TRBD1,.,TRBV30,TRBJ1-4,TGTGCCTGGGGTGTGGGGACAGCGGGTTTTGGAGAAAAACTGTTTTTT,CAWGVGTAGFGEKLFF
TRBD2,.,TRBV9,TRBJ2-5,TGTGCCAGCAGCGTCAGGACTAGCGGGAAAGAGACCCAGTACTTC,CASSVRTSGKETQYF
TRBD1,.,TRBV6-5,TRBJ2-2,TGTGCCAGCCCGGACAGGGAAAACACCGGGGAGCTGTTTTTT,CASPDRENTGELFF
.,.,TRBV20-1,TRBJ2-4,TGCAGTGCTAGTCTTGTTGGAGAACTAGCCAAAAACATTCAGTACTTC,CSASLVGELAKNIQYF
TRBD1,once,TRBV3-1/TRBV3-2,TRBJ1-1,TGTGCCAGCAGCCAAAATTTGGGGACAGGCGGGTCTGCTTTCTTT,CASSQNLGTGGSAFF
TRBD1,.,TRBV14,TRBJ1-1,TGTGCCAGCAGCCAAGATATAATTATGGGACAGGGGAAGACTGAAGCTTTCTTT,CASSQDIIMGQGKTEAFF
TRBD2,.,TRBV11-2,TRBJ2-5,TGTGCCAGCAGCCCAACACTAGCGGGGGAAGAGACCCAGTACTTC,CASSPTLAGEETQYF
TRBD2,.,TRBV5-4,TRBJ2-3,TGTGCCAGCAATCCGAGCCCGACGGGGGGGCAGGATACGCAGTATTTT,CASNPSPTGGQDTQYF
.,.,TRBV20-1,TRBJ2-7,TGCAGTGCTAGTGAGGACAAGTCCTACGAGCAGTACTTC,CSASEDKSYEQYF
.,.,TRBV11-1,TRBJ1-6,TGTGCCAGCAGCCCCCTGAGGTCGAATTCACCCCTCCACTTT,CASSPLRSNSPLHF
.,.,TRBV27,TRBJ1-5,TGTGCCAGCAGTTTAGCCTGGACAGACAATCAGCCCCAGCATTTT,CASSLAWTDNQPQHF
TRBD1,.,TRBV6-5,TRBJ1-1,TGTGCCAGCACTTTGGGGACAGAAATGCTCAATGAAGCTTTCTTT,CASTLGTEMLNEAFF
.,.,TRBV10-3,TRBJ1-1,TGTGCCATCAGTGAGTCCGGAGGGGCCAACACTGAAGCTTTCTTT,CAISESGGANTEAFF
TRBD1,.,TRBV6-5,TRBJ1-1,TGTGCCAGCAGTTACTCGGGACCGGGACAGGGTACTGAAGCTTTCTTT,CASSYSGPGQGTEAFF
.,many,TRBV10-2,TRBJ2-7,TGCGCCAGCAGTGAGGCCCTGGGAGGCGAGCAGTACTTC,CASSEALGGEQYF
.,.,TRBV6-6,TRBJ2-3,TGTGCCAGCAGTCCCCTCCCGCCGGGACTTATCACAGATACGCAGTATTTT,CASSPLPPGLITDTQYF
TRBD1,.,TRBV6-5,TRBJ2-2,TGTGCCAGCAAAGCCGGGACAGGGAACACCGGGGAGCTGTTTTTT,CASKAGTGNTGELFF
TRBD1,.,TRBV5-1,TRBJ2-7,TGCGCCAGCTCCGACAGGGGGCTCTCCTACGAGCAGTACTTC,CASSDRGLSYEQYF
TRBD2,.,TRBV5-1,TRBJ2-1,TGCGCCAGCAGCTTGGTTCGGACTAGATACTACAATGAGCAGTTCTTC,CASSLVRTRYYNEQFF
.,.,TRBV3-1/TRBV3-2,TRBJ2-5,TGTGCCAGCAGCCAAGCCGGGGTTCAAGAGACCCAGTACTTC,CASSQAGVQETQYF
.,.,TRBV10-3,TRBJ1-2,TGTGCCACGAGGCAGGGTGGGCAAAACTATGGCTACACCTTC,CATRQGGQNYGYTF